This TCR beta chain was sequenced during a study of cytomegalovirus exposure and HLA in healthy donors. Overall study results and limits: According to a later analysis, donors in an Asian-associated ancestry cluster reportedly had fewer N-insertions than the roughly 670-donor mean. Earlier analysis looked at TCR beta V segments, and most were productive about 90% or about 30% of the time.

This clone was observed a handful of times. Its antigen remains unidentified. The sample has other DNA sequences that encode this CDR3 too. Amplification used 60 Vbeta primers and 13 Jbeta primers. Repertoires were generated with immunoSEQ multiplex PCR, while TCRdb's copy carries only in-frame clones and drops some. The table includes approximately 200,000 clones, 70% to 80% detected once. Germline V gene lookup returns CDR1 SGHTA and CDR2 FQGNSA. CDR3 length equals 12 residues. The ends were cut back, 4 bases at V and 8 bases at J, with 9 bases in the middle. The material sequenced was PBMCs. The TCR originated in a young man in good health and CMV-seronegative. The gene calls are TRBV7-2 and TRBJ2-1; unclear D gene. In DNA, the CDR3 is TGTGCCAGCAGCTCCAGTGTGGATGAGCAGTTCTTC. It translates to CASSSSVDEQFF.